This TCR beta chain was found in a study of breast tumors, draining lymph nodes, adjacent tissues. This clonotype was detected a few times. The target antigen is unknown. A much larger clone lies a single base off, so this may be a read error. Regarding the study as a whole: Compared with lymph nodes, tumors were less diverse; compared with nontumor tissue, more.

TCRdb itself ran the multiplex PCR reads through MiXCR, one entry per CDR3 protein. The sample yields 150,000 or so distinct CDR3 sequences, approximately 33% seen once. CDR1 and CDR2 (germline): SGHAT, FQNNGV. There are 15 residues in the CDR3. With 5 bases clipped from V and 0 bases from J, the junction kept 6 bases outside the gene matches. The lymph nodes were axillary draining lymph nodes from breast cancer patients. The sequence was collected from a female donor with breast cancer. Some clones in this sample may be carry-over from other donors' samples. The sample was axillary lymph node tissue. The rearrangement links TRBV11-2 to TRBJ2-7; 8 bases map to TRBD1. The CDR3 nucleotides are TGTGCCAGCAGCATATACAGGGGGGCCTCCTACGAGCAGTACTTC. It encodes CASSIYRGASYEQYF.